This TCR beta chain was sequenced during a study of vaccination effects on CD4 cells after COVID-19 (dated by TCRdb to about 2022). Study-wide context: Two doses of either the BNT162b2 or the mRNA-1273 mRNA SARS-CoV-2 vaccine were administered to participants. In both COVID-19 convalescent patients and infection-naive vaccine recipients, the study compared SARS-CoV-2 spike-specific CD4+ TCR repertoires from before mRNA vaccination with those from after it. Altogether, around 9 COVID-19 convalescent patients and a few SARS-CoV-2-naive healthy vaccine recipients made up the full study. Cultures from other donors in the study were sequenced with the Oncomine TCR Beta short-read assay on an Illumina iSeq 100.

The sample holds one count of this clone. It has no known antigen specificity. No quality values exist for individual bases; no much larger clone is one base distant. In the ViraFEST assay, PBMC were stimulated with viral peptide pools, and TCR sequencing was then used to find antigen-specific CD4+ T cell clonotypes based on their expansion. After about 9 days of culture, CD4+ T cells were isolated with the EasySep CD4+ T cell isolation kit. None of the healthy vaccine recipients had a prior SARS-CoV-2 infection, which was confirmed by nucleocapsid antibody tests that came back negative both before and after vaccination. About 2 million PBMC per well were cultured in IMDM with roughly 5% human AB serum, 8.5 to 10 IU/ml IL-2 and gentamicin, plus 10 ug/ml peptides. Half of the culture medium was replaced with fresh IL-2-containing medium on days 3 and 7. Unless otherwise noted, each peptide stimulation condition was cultured in triplicate wells. Using Ficoll-Paque Plus gradient centrifugation, PBMC were separated from whole blood and then either used fresh or cryopreserved at -140C. The overlapping peptide pools covered the spike proteins of SARS-CoV-2 and of the common cold coronaviruses HCoV-NL63, HCoV-OC43 and HCoV-229E. The QIAamp micro DNA kit was used to extract genomic DNA from the cultured CD4+ T cells.

What the research found in general, with its limitations: Marked clonal contraction was observed in both infection-induced and vaccine-induced clones at late post-vaccination timepoints, consistent with waning T cell responses. The study was limited by a small number of convalescent patients, and early post-infection timepoints were lacking. In healthy vaccine recipients, vaccine-induced clones were almost all SARS-CoV-2 mono-reactive, with only 1 of 255 being cross-reactive with common cold coronaviruses.

Libraries were built with the immunoSEQ multiplex PCR assay. TCR beta CDR3 sequencing was performed on DNA from the cultured, isolated CD4+ T cells. The original pipeline was this. The analysis removed non-productive TCR sequences, trimmed reads to the CDR3 region, and retained only CDR3s that were 7 or more amino acids long. The MANAFEST web app was used to pick out antigen-specific clonotypes by comparing their expansion in peptide wells with that in reference cultures. To count as positive, a clone had to show expansion at FDR<0.05 compared with the reference and with all other wells, an odds ratio above 5, and a frequency above 0.1% in two replicate wells. Clonotypes significantly expanded in SARS-CoV-2 spike wells and in at least one common cold coronavirus spike condition were defined as cross-reactive. CDR3 similarity was assessed by Levenshtein distance using the stringdist R package, and unrooted trees were constructed with ape in R 3.6.1. TCRdb's version of the immuneACCESS table is confined to in-frame rearrangements and falls short of the full clone set. An unresolved V gene accounts for under half of the shortfall where checked; the remainder is of unknown origin. D and trimming come from the DNA, and the V and J calls and clone size come from that table. The sample contains about 28,000 clones, around 75% of them found a single time. Of the sample, 25% to 35% falls within the top ten clones.

Via the germline V gene, CDR1 is MGHRA and CDR2 YSYEKL. The germline V and J ends show losses of 1 base and 2 bases respectively, and no gene match explains 7 bases of the junction. The CDR3 sequence holds 17 residues, the cysteine and phenylalanine included. Only the CDR3 region is kept as DNA, spanning 51 bases read in frame from base 1. This specimen consisted of CD4+ T cells from PBMCs cultured with SARS-CoV-2 spike peptides, obtained before COVID-19 vaccination. The cell subset or site label on this specimen signifies: SARS-CoV-2 spike overlapping peptide pool stimulation. The receptor was isolated from a human donor who received a COVID-19 vaccine. Recombination joined TRBV4-1 with TRBJ2-3, and TRBD2 matches 9 of the central bases. The CDR3 region: CASSQVASGDFTDTQYF. The bases read TGCGCCAGCAGCCAAGTCGCTAGCGGGGACTTCACAGATACGCAGTATTTT.